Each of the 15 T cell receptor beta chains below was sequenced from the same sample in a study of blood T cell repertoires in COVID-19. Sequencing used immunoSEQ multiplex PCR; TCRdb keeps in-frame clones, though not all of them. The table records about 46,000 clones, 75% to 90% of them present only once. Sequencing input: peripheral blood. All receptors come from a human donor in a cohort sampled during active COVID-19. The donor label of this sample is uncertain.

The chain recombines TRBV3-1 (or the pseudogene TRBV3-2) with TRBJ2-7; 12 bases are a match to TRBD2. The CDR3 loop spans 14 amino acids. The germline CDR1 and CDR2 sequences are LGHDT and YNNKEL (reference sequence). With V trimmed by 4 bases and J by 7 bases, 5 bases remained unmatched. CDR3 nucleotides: TGTGCCAGCAGCCGGACTAGCGGGGATGGTGAGCAGTACTTC. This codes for CASSRTSGDGEQYF.

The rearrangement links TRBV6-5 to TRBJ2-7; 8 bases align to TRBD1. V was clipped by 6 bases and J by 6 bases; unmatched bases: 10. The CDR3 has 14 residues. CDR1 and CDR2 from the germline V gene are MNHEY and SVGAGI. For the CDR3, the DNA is TGTGCCAGCAGACTCGACAGGGGTCCGAGCGAGCAGTACTTC. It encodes CASRLDRGPSEQYF.

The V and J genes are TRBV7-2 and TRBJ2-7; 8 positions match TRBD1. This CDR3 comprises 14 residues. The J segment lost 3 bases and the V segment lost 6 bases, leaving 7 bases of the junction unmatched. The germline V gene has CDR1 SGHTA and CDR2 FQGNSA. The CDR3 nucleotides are TGTGCCAGCAGACCTAGGACAGGGAACTACGAGCAGTACTTC. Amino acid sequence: CASRPRTGNYEQYF.

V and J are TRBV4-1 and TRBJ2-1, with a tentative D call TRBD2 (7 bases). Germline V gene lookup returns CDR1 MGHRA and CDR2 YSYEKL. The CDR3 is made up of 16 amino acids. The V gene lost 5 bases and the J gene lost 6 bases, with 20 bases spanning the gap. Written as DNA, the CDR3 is TGCGCCAGCAGCGGCCGGAGTGGGGGGGCCGGCAATGAGCAGTTCTTC. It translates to CASSGRSGGAGNEQFF.

CDR3 nucleotides: TGTGCCAGCTCACCACCATCGAGGGCTGGAAGAGAAAAACTGTTTTTT. Protein product: CASSPPSRAGREKLFF. The J gene is TRBJ1-4, the V gene TRBV18, with D unresolved. Trimming removed 0 bases from V and 8 bases from J, with 16 bases in between. This CDR3 has 16 residues. CDR1 is KGHSH and CDR2 is LQKENI in the germline V gene.

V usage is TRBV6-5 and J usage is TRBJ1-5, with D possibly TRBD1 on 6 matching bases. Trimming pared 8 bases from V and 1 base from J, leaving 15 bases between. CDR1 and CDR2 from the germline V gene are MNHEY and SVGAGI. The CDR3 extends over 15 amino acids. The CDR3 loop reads CASHIWGGSNQPQHF. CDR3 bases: TGTGCCAGCCATATCTGGGGGGGCAGCAATCAGCCCCAGCATTTT.

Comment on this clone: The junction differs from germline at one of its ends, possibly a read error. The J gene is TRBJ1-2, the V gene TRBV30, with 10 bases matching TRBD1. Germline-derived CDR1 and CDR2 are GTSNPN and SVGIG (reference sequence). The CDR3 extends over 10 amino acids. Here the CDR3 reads CACLRDRGYF. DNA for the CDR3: TGTGCCTGTCTCCGGGACAGGGGATACTTC.

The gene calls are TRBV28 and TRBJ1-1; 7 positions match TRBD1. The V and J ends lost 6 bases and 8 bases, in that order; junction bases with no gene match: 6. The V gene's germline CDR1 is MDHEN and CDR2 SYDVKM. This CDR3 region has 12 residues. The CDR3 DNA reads TGTGCCAGCAGGACAGGGAGGACCGAAGCTTTCTTT. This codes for CASRTGRTEAFF.

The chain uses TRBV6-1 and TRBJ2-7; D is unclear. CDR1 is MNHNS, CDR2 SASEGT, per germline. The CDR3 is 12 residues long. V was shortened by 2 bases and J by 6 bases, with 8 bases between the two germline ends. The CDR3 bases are TGTGCCAGCAGTGAATCTCTAGGCGAGCAGTACTTC. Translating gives CASSESLGEQYF.

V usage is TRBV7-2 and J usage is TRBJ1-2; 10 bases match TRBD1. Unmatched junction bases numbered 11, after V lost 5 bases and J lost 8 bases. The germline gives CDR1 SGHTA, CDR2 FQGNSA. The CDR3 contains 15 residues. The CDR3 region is CASSVATGGTPGYTF. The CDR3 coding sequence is TGTGCCAGCAGCGTCGCGACAGGGGGCACCCCAGGCTACACCTTC.

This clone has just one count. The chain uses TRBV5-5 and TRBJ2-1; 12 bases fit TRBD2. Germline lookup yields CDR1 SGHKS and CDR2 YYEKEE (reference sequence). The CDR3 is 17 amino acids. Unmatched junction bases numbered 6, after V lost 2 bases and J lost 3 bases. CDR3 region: CASSFHPTSGGYNEQFF. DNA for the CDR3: TGTGCCAGCAGCTTCCATCCGACTAGCGGGGGCTACAATGAGCAGTTCTTC.

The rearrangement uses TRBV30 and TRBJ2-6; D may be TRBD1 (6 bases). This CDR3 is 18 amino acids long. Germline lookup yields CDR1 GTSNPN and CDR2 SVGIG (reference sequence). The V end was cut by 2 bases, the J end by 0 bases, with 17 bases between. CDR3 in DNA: TGTGCCTGGAGTCGCACAGGGTGCACCTCCTCTGGGGCCAACGTCCTGACTTTC. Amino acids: CAWSRTGCTSSGANVLTF.

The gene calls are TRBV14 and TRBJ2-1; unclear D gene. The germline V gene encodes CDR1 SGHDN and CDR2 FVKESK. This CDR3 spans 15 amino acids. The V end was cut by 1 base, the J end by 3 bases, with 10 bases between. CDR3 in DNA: TGTGCCAGCAGCCAAGGTCACACGCTCTACAATGAGCAGTTCTTC. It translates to CASSQGHTLYNEQFF.

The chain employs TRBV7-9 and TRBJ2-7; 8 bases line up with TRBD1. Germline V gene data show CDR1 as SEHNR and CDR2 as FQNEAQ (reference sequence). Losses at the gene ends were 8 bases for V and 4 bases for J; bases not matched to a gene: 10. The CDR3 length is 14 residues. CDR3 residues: CASRDGQGQYEQYF. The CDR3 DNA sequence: TGTGCCAGCCGGGATGGACAGGGTCAGTACGAGCAGTACTTC.

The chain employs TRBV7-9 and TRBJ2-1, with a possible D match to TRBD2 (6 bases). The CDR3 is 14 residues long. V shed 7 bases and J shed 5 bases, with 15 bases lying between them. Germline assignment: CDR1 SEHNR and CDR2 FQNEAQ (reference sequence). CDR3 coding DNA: TGTGCCAGCAACCCCGGGGGACGAGACAATGAGCAGTTCTTC. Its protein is CASNPGGRDNEQFF. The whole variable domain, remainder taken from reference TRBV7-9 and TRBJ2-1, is DTGVSQNPRHKITKRGQNVTFRCDPISEHNRLYWYRQTLGQGPEFLTYFQNEAQLEKSRLLSDRFSAERPKGSFSTLEIQRTEQGDSAMYLCASNPGGRDNEQFFGPGTRLTVL.